A single sample is the source of the 29 T cell receptor beta chains below, sequenced in a study of T cells in narcolepsy. The table came from immunoSEQ multiplex PCR; TCRdb's copy has only in-frame clones and leaves some out. The sample contains over 25,000 clones, approximately 83% of which appear only once. Material for sequencing was CD45RA- memory CD4+ T cells from PBMCs. These receptors came from a human donor with narcolepsy.

The genes are TRBV6-1 and TRBJ1-2, with a weak D call TRBD1 (5 bases). V lost 2 bases and J 7 bases, leaving 14 bases between the germline ends. This CDR3 has 14 residues. Germline CDR1 and CDR2: MNHNS and SASEGT. CDR3 nucleotide sequence: TGTGCCAGCAGTGAACGGGACGGCTTAGGTGGCTACACCTTC. Amino acids: CASSERDGLGGYTF.

The rearrangement uses TRBV4-3 and TRBJ2-1; D is unclear. The CDR3 covers 15 residues. V shed 4 bases and J shed 0 bases, with 10 bases lying between them. CDR1 LGHNA and CDR2 YSLEER come from the germline V gene. The CDR3 region is CASSPDLSSYNEQFF. The CDR3 nucleotides are TGCGCCAGCAGCCCGGACCTTAGCTCCTACAATGAGCAGTTCTTC.

The V call is TRBV19, the J call TRBJ2-5; D remains unclear. With 2 bases removed from V and 2 bases from J, the gap between germline ends came to 6 bases. CDR3 length equals 13 residues. CDR1 and CDR2 from the germline V gene are LNHDA and SQIVND (reference sequence). The CDR3 here is CASSISGQETQYF. The CDR3 DNA reads as TGTGCCAGTAGTATAAGTGGGCAAGAGACCCAGTACTTC. The whole variable domain, remainder taken from reference TRBV19 and TRBJ2-5, is DGGITQSPKYLFRKEGQNVTLSCEQNLNHDAMYWYRQDPGQGLRLIYYSQIVNDFQKGDIAEGYSVSREKKESFPLTVTSAQKNPTAFYLCASSISGQETQYFGPGTRLLVL.

The rearrangement uses TRBV6-5 and TRBJ2-7, with TRBD1 as a possible D gene (6 bases). Germline values: CDR1 MNHEY, CDR2 SVGAGI. V shed 2 bases and J shed 2 bases, with 10 bases lying between them. CDR3 length: 14 residues. Here the CDR3 reads CASSYPDRPYEQYF. The DNA for the CDR3 is TGTGCCAGCAGTTACCCGGACAGACCCTACGAGCAGTACTTC.

This clone appeared once. The chain combines TRBV7-2 with TRBJ1-3; D may be TRBD1 (6 bases). Germline V lookup: CDR1 SGHTA, CDR2 FQGNSA. The CDR3 is 15 amino acids. V was cut by 3 bases and J by 0 bases, with 9 bases left in between. The CDR3, as DNA: TGTGCCAGCAGCTTGGACAGAAACTCTGGAAACACCATATATTTT. This encodes CASSLDRNSGNTIYF.

The chain links TRBV19 to TRBJ2-7; TRBD1 matches at 11 bases. Germline values: CDR1 LNHDA, CDR2 SQIVND (reference sequence). This CDR3 comprises 15 residues. Trimming took 6 bases from V and 2 from J; bases not matched to a gene: 6. Here the CDR3 reads CASRMGQGETYEQYF. The CDR3 DNA reads as TGTGCCAGTAGGATGGGACAGGGGGAAACCTACGAGCAGTACTTC.

This clone was recorded once. The V and J genes are TRBV30 and TRBJ2-7; D tentatively fits TRBD1 or TRBD2 (6 bases each). The V gene lost 2 bases and the J gene lost 5 bases, with 16 bases spanning the gap. Germline lookup yields CDR1 GTSNPN and CDR2 SVGIG (reference sequence). The CDR3 runs to 14 residues. The CDR3 loop reads CAWSTGGLGNEQYF. CDR3 DNA sequence: TGTGCCTGGAGTACCGGGGGCCTTGGAAACGAGCAGTACTTC.

The chain uses TRBV5-6 and TRBJ1-5; perhaps TRBD1 as D (5 bases). Trimming removed 4 bases at V and 0 bases at J, with 11 bases between. Germline V lookup: CDR1 SGHDT, CDR2 YYEEEE. This CDR3 region has 15 residues. The CDR3 bases are TGTGCCAGCAGCCGGGACCTCGATAGCAATCAGCCCCAGCATTTT. Translated: CASSRDLDSNQPQHF. Supplemented by reference TRBV5-6 and TRBJ1-5, the full variable domain reads DAGVTQSPTHLIKTRGQQVTLRCSPKSGHDTVSWYQQALGQGPQFIFQYYEEEERQRGNFPDRFSGHQFPNYSSELNVNALLLGDSALYLCASSRDLDSNQPQHFGDGTRLSIL.

Worth noting for this clone: Other nucleotide sequences in the sample specify the same CDR3. The chain recombines TRBV5-6 with TRBJ2-7; no reliable D call. CDR3 length: 15 amino acids. The germline V gene has CDR1 SGHDT and CDR2 YYEEEE. Trimming left V 0 bases short and J 7 bases short, with 17 bases between. CDR3 in amino acids: CASSLVGLGLGEQYF. CDR3 DNA sequence: TGTGCCAGCAGCTTGGTCGGGCTGGGGTTGGGGGAGCAGTACTTC.

The rearrangement links TRBV11-1 to TRBJ1-2; D is uncertain. The germline gives CDR1 SGHAT, CDR2 FQDESV (reference sequence). The CDR3 is 12 amino acids. Trimming took 4 bases from V and 7 from J, leaving 10 bases between them. CDR3 region: CASSSINGGYTF. The CDR3 DNA sequence: TGTGCCAGCAGCTCCATTAATGGTGGCTACACCTTC.

The V call is TRBV7-9, the J call TRBJ2-7; TRBD1 might be the D (7 bases). In germline, CDR1 is SEHNR, CDR2 FQNEAQ (reference sequence). Trimming removed 6 bases from V and 7 bases from J, with 19 bases in between. This CDR3 has 14 residues. The CDR3 DNA reads TGTGCCAGCAGTTCAAGCAGGGGGGCGGAAGAGCAGTACTTC. It encodes CASSSSRGAEEQYF.

This chain connects TRBV6-6 to TRBJ2-7; 8 bases fit TRBD1. This CDR3 region has 14 residues. Per the germline V gene, CDR1 is MNHNY and CDR2 is SVGAGI (reference sequence). V lost 6 bases to trimming and J lost 2 bases; unmatched junction nucleotides: 6. The CDR3 coding sequence is TGTGCCAGCAGCAAACAGACAGGGGCCTACGAGCAGTACTTC. Its translation: CASSKQTGAYEQYF.

This clone has just one count. The same CDR3 arises from other DNA sequences in this sample as well. This chain links TRBV7-9 with TRBJ2-7; D is ambiguous. Trimming removed 0 bases at V and 3 bases at J, with 9 bases between. The CDR3 runs 14 residues. In germline, CDR1 is SEHNR, CDR2 FQNEAQ (reference sequence). The CDR3 nucleotides read TGTGCCAGCAGCTTAGCTGGTCTCTACTACGAGCAGTACTTC. Amino acids: CASSLAGLYYEQYF.

On this clone itself: An end of the junction does not agree with germline; a read error may underlie this. V usage is TRBV10-2 and J usage is TRBJ2-5, with D possibly being TRBD1 (6 bases). Looked up from germline, CDR1 is WSHSY and CDR2 is SAAADI. There are 15 residues in the CDR3. The CDR3 reads CASSQSTGATETQYF. DNA of the CDR3: TGCGCCAGCAGTCAGTCGACAGGAGCTACAGAGACCCAGTACTTC.

This sequence joins TRBV29-1 and TRBJ2-1, with 7 bases fitting TRBD1. J was trimmed by 1 base and V by 4 bases; bases with no gene match: 4. Germline CDR1 reads SQVTM; CDR2 reads ANQGSEA. This CDR3 contains 14 residues. CDR3 loop: CSVGGQTSYNEQFF. Here the CDR3 DNA reads TGCAGCGTTGGGGGACAGACGTCCTACAATGAGCAGTTCTTC.

The chain is built from TRBV12-5 and TRBJ1-1; D uncertain. The CDR3 has 11 amino acids. The germline CDR1 and CDR2 sequences are LGHNT and FRNRAP. V shed 6 bases and J shed 2 bases, with 4 bases lying between them. CDR3 bases: TGTGCTAGTGGACGTAACACTGAAGCTTTCTTT. Translating it yields CASGRNTEAFF.

CDR3 nucleotide sequence: TGTGCCAGCAGTTTCGACAGCAAGTATGGCTACACCTTC. It translates to CASSFDSKYGYTF. The V call is TRBV27, the J call TRBJ1-2, with TRBD1 as a possible D gene (5 bases). V was cut by 3 bases and J by 5 bases, with 10 bases left in between. Per germline, CDR1 MNHEY and CDR2 SMNVEV (reference sequence). This CDR3 is 13 amino acids long.

This chain's CDR3 is CASSWVSTTEQYF. The CDR3, as DNA: TGTGCCAGCAGTTGGGTTTCGACGACCGAGCAGTACTTC. This chain joins TRBV6-5 and TRBJ2-7; D unresolved. The CDR3 is made up of 13 amino acids. Trimming took off 4 bases at V and 6 bases at J, with 13 bases between the two ends. From germline, CDR1 is MNHEY and CDR2 SVGAGI.

This chain uses TRBV18 with TRBJ1-6; 7 bases are a match to TRBD1. Per germline, CDR1 KGHSH and CDR2 LQKENI. This CDR3 has 14 residues. Germline trimming cut 6 bases from V and 6 bases from J; bases unmatched to any gene: 5. The CDR3 bases are TGTGCCAGCTCCCGGGACAGACTTAATTCACCCCTCCACTTT. Translating gives CASSRDRLNSPLHF.

This chain links TRBV11-2 with TRBJ2-1, with D uncertain. Germline V lookup: CDR1 SGHAT, CDR2 FQNNGV. CDR3 length equals 14 residues. Trimming stripped 4 bases from V and 5 bases from J, with 12 bases between. In DNA, the CDR3 is TGTGCCAGCAGCTGGCAGTACCTCGACAATGAGCAGTTCTTC. Residues: CASSWQYLDNEQFF. The complete variable domain, with remaining parts taken from reference TRBV11-2 and TRBJ2-1, reads EAGVAQSPRYKIIEKRQSVAFWCNPISGHATLYWYQQILGQGPKLLIQFQNNGVVDDSQLPKDRFSAERLKGVDSTLKIQPAKLEDSAVYLCASSWQYLDNEQFFGPGTRLTVL.

The chain uses TRBV5-1 and TRBJ2-5, with a weak D call TRBD2 (5 bases). From germline, CDR1 is SGHRS and CDR2 YFSETQ. Between the trimmed V and J ends, which lost 2 bases and 4 bases, there was a span of 15 bases. The CDR3 spans 15 residues. CDR3 DNA: TGCGCCAGCAGCTTAGACTATAATCCCCTAGAGACCCAGTACTTC. Amino acid sequence: CASSLDYNPLETQYF.

The chain links TRBV6-1 to TRBJ2-7; perhaps TRBD2 as D (5 bases). Germline CDR1 MNHNS, CDR2 SASEGT. V was clipped by 8 bases and J by 0 bases, with 11 bases between them. This CDR3 comprises 13 residues. CDR3 nucleotide sequence: TGTGCCAGCCTACGGGGAAGCTCCTACGAGCAGTACTTC. The encoded protein is CASLRGSSYEQYF.

About this clone itself: This sample also contains other DNA sequences that code for the same CDR3. This sequence joins TRBV25-1 and TRBJ2-5; 9 bases are shared with TRBD2. The CDR3 is 15 amino acids. The V segment lost 2 bases and the J segment 5 bases; nucleotides outside the gene matches: 6. Germline CDR1 reads MGHDK; CDR2 reads SYGVNS. CDR3 loop: CASSETLGLAETQYF. CDR3 bases: TGTGCCAGCAGTGAAACACTCGGACTAGCGGAGACCCAGTACTTC.

With respect to this clone: Other DNA sequences in this sample translate to the same CDR3. In nucleotides, the CDR3 is TGTGCCAGCAGCCCTCAGACCCCAGATGCATATGGGGCCAACGTCCTGACTTTC. Amino acids: CASSPQTPDAYGANVLTF. The chain recombines TRBV9 with TRBJ2-6; no reliable D call. The germline V and J ends were trimmed by 4 bases and 3 bases, with 20 bases remaining between them. The CDR3 sequence is 18 residues long. The V gene's germline CDR1 is SGDLS and CDR2 YYNGEE. Looking up the rest from reference TRBV9 and TRBJ2-6 gives the full variable domain: DSGVTQTPKHLITATGQRVTLRCSPRSGDLSVYWYQQSLDQGLQFLIQYYNGEERAKGNILERFSAQQFPDLHSELNLSSLELGDSALYFCASSPQTPDAYGANVLTFGAGSRLTVL.

The chain employs TRBV10-1 and TRBJ2-1, with no clear D. CDR1 WNHNN and CDR2 SYGVQD come from the germline V gene (reference sequence). This CDR3 has 14 residues. Trimming took 6 bases from V and 0 from J, leaving 9 bases between them. The CDR3 here is CASSGSRSYNEQFF. DNA for the CDR3: TGCGCCAGCAGCGGGTCCCGCTCCTACAATGAGCAGTTCTTC.

The V and J genes are TRBV14 and TRBJ1-3; possible D gene TRBD1, 5 bases. The CDR3 covers 16 residues. Trimming removed 3 bases from V and 2 bases from J, with 14 bases in between. Germline CDR1 SGHDN, CDR2 FVKESK. The DNA of the CDR3 is TGTGCCAGCAGCCAGAACCAGGGTTTTGCTGGAAACACCATATATTTT. Its translation is CASSQNQGFAGNTIYF.

This chain connects TRBV29-1 to TRBJ1-2; D is unclear. The V gene's germline CDR1 is SQVTM and CDR2 ANQGSEA. Trimming took off 5 bases at V and 4 bases at J, with 11 bases between the two ends. This CDR3 contains 12 residues. This CDR3 reads CSVRLQIYGYTF. CDR3 nucleotides: TGCAGCGTTCGATTACAAATCTATGGCTACACCTTC.

This clone has just one count. The chain carries TRBV14 and TRBJ1-5, with D possibly matching TRBD1 (6 bases). Germline values: CDR1 SGHDN, CDR2 FVKESK. The V end was cut by 0 bases, the J end by 2 bases, with 14 bases between. The CDR3 runs to 17 residues. DNA for the CDR3: TGTGCCAGCAGCCAAGAAGGGGGGGGATTAGGCAATCAGCCCCAGCATTTT. Amino acid sequence: CASSQEGGGLGNQPQHF. The complete variable domain, with remaining parts taken from reference TRBV14 and TRBJ1-5, reads EAGVTQFPSHSVIEKGQTVTLRCDPISGHDNLYWYRRVMGKEIKFLLHFVKESKQDESGMPNNRFLAERTGGTYSTLKVQPAELEDSGVYFCASSQEGGGLGNQPQHFGDGTRLSIL.

The chain employs TRBV4-3 and TRBJ1-1; D might be TRBD1 (5 bases). Germline loops: CDR1 LGHNA, CDR2 YSLEER. CDR3 size: 18 residues. Trimming removed 2 bases from V and 4 bases from J, with 23 bases in between. Here the CDR3 DNA reads TGCGCCAGCAGCCAATTGAGCGTGTTCAGCATGGGACTCACTGAAGCTTTCTTT. It yields the protein CASSQLSVFSMGLTEAFF.